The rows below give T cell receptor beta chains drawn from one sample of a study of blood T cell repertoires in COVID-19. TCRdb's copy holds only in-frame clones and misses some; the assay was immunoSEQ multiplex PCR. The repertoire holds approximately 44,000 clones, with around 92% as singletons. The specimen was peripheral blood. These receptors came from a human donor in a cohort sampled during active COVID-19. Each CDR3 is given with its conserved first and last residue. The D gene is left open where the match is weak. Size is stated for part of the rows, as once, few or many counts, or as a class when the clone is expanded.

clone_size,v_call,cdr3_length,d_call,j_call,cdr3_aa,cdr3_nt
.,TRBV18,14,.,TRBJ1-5,CASSPQPRGQPQHF,TGTGCCAGCTCACCCCAACCGAGAGGTCAGCCCCAGCATTTT
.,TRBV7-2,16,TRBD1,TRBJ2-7,CASSLVGRDRGYEQYF,TGTGCCAGCAGCTTAGTTGGGAGGGACAGGGGGTACGAGCAGTACTTC
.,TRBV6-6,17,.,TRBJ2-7,CASSHPGRGSLGDEQYF,TGTGCCAGCAGTCACCCCGGGCGGGGCTCTTTAGGAGACGAGCAGTACTTC
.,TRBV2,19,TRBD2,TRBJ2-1,CASSSSGTSGRRAYNEQFF,TGTGCCAGCAGTTCATCCGGGACTAGCGGGAGAAGGGCGTACAATGAGCAGTTCTTC
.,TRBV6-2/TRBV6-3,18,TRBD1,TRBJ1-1,CASSYSTATHRQGTEAFF,TGTGCCAGCAGTTACTCGACGGCGACCCATCGACAGGGAACTGAAGCTTTCTTT
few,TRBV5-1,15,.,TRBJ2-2,CASSSGTTNTGELFF,TGCGCCAGCAGCTCCGGGACAACGAACACCGGGGAGCTGTTTTTT
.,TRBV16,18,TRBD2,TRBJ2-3,CASSQRAGGPTSTDTQYF,TGTGCCAGCAGCCAAAGGGCGGGAGGCCCTACTAGCACAGATACGCAGTATTTT
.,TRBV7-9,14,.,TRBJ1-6,CASSFQDYNSPLHF,TGTGCCAGCAGCTTTCAGGATTATAATTCACCCCTCCACTTT
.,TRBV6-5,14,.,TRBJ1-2,CASSSGEGVYGYTF,TGTGCCAGCAGTTCTGGGGAAGGGGTTTATGGCTACACCTTC
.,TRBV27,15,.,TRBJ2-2,CASSLWGENTGELFF,TGTGCCAGCAGTTTATGGGGGGAAAACACCGGGGAGCTGTTTTTT
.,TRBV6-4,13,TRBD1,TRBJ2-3,CASRQGSTDTQYF,TGTGCCAGCAGACAGGGGAGCACAGATACGCAGTATTTT
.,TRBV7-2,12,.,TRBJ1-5,CASSSAREPQHF,TGTGCCAGCAGCTCGGCCCGGGAGCCCCAGCATTTT
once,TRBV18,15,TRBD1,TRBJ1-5,CASSPPGQFNQPQHF,TGTGCCAGCTCACCCCCGGGACAGTTTAATCAGCCCCAGCATTTT
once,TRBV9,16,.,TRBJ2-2,CASSVAGHPQTGELFF,TGTGCCAGCAGCGTAGCTGGTCACCCCCAGACCGGGGAGCTGTTTTTT
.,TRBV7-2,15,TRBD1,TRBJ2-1,CASSPDRGSYNEQFF,TGTGCCAGCAGCCCCGACAGGGGCTCCTACAATGAGCAGTTCTTC
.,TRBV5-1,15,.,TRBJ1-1,CASSPGGRLNTEAFF,TGCGCCAGCAGCCCGGGGGGACGGCTGAACACTGAAGCTTTCTTT
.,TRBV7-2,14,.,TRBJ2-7,CASSLVAHSGEQYF,TGTGCCAGCAGCTTAGTGGCCCACTCAGGCGAGCAGTACTTC